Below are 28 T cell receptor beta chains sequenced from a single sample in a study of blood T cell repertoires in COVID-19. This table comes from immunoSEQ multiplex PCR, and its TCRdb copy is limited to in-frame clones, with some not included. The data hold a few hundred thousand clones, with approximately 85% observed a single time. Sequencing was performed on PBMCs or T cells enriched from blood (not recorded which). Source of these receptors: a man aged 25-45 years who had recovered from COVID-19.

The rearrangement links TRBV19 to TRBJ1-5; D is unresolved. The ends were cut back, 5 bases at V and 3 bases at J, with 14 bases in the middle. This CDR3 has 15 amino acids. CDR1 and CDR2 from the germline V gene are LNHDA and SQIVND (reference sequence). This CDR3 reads CASSYHEQDNQPQHF. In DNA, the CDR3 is TGTGCCAGTAGTTATCACGAGCAGGACAATCAGCCCCAGCATTTT.

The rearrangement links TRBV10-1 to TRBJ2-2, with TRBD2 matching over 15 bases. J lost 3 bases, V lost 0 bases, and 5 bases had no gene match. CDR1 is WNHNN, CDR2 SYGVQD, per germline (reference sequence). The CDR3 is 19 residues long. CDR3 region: CASSESGLAGGPDTGELFF. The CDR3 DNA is TGCGCCAGCAGTGAGTCGGGACTAGCGGGGGGCCCCGACACCGGGGAGCTGTTTTTT.

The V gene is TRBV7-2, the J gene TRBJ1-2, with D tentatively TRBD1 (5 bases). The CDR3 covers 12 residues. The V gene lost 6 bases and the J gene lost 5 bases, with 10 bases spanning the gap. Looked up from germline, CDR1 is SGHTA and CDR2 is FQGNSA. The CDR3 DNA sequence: TGTGCCAGCAGAGACAGCCCTTATGGCTACACCTTC. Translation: CASRDSPYGYTF.

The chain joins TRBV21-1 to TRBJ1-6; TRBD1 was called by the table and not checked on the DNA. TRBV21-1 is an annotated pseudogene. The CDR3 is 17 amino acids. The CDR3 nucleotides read TGTGCCAGCAGCAAAGTCAGCGGGACAGGCAGTAATTCACCCCTCCACTTT. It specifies CASSKVSGTGSNSPLHF.

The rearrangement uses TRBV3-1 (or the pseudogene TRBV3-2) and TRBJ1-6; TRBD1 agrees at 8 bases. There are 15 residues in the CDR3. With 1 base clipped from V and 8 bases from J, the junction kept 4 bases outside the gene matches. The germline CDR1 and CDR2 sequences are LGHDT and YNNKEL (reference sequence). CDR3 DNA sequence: TGTGCCAGCAGCCAAGCACAGGGGGGGTATTCACCCCTCCACTTT. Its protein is CASSQAQGGYSPLHF.

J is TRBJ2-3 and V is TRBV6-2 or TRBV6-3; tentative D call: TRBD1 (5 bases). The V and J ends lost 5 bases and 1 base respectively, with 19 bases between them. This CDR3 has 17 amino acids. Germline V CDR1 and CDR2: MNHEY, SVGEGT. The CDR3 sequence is CASSTLTGHPRTDTQYF. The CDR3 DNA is TGTGCCAGCAGTACCCTCACCGGACACCCCCGCACAGATACGCAGTATTTT.

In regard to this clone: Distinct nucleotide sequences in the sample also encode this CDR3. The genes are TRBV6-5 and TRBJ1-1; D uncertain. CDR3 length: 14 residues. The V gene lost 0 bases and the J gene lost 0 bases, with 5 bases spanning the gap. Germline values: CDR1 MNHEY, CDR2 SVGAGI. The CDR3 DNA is TGTGCCAGCAGTTACTCACCAGTGAACACTGAAGCTTTCTTT. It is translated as CASSYSPVNTEAFF.

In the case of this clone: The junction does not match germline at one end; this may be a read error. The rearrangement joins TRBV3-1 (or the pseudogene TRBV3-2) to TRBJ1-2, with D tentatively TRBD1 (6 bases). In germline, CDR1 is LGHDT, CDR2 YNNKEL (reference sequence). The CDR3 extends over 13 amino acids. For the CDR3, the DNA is TGTGCCAGCAGCCTGCCCGGGACACTTCCTCCCCACTTC. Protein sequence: CASSLPGTLPPHF.

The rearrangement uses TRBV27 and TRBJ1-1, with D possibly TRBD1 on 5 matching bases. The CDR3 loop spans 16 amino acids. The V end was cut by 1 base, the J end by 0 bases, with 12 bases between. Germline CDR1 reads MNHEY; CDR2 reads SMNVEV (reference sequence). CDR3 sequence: CASSLYPGNMNTEAFF. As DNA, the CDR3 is TGTGCCAGCAGTTTATATCCAGGGAACATGAACACTGAAGCTTTCTTT.

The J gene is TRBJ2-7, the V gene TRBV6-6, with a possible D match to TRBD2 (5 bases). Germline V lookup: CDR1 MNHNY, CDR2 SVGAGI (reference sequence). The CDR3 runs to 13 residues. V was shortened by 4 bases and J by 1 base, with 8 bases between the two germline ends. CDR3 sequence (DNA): TGTGCCAGCAGTTCCGGGGTATCCTACGAGCAGTACTTC. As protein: CASSSGVSYEQYF.

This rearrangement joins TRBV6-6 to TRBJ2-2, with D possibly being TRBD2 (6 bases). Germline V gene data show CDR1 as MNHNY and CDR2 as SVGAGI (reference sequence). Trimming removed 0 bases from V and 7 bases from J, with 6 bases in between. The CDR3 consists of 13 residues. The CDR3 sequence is CASSYSGGGELFF. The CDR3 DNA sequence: TGTGCCAGCAGTTACTCGGGGGGCGGGGAGCTGTTTTTT.

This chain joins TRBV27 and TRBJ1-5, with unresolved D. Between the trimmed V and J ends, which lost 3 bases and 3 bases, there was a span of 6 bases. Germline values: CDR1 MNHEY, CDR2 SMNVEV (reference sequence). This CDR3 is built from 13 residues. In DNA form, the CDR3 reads TGTGCCAGCAGTTTTGGCTTCAATCAGCCCCAGCATTTT. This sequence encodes CASSFGFNQPQHF.

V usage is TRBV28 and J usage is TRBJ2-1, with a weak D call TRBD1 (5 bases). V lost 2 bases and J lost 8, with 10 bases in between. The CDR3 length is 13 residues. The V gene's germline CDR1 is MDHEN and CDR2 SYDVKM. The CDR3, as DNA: TGTGCCAGCAGTTTAGGGGCAGAGGATGAGCAGTTCTTC. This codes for CASSLGAEDEQFF.

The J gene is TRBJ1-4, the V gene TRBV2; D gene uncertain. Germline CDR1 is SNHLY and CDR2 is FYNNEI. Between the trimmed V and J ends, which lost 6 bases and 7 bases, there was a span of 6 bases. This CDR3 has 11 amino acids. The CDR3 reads CASRRAEKLFF. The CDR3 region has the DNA TGTGCCAGCAGGCGTGCTGAAAAACTGTTTTTT.

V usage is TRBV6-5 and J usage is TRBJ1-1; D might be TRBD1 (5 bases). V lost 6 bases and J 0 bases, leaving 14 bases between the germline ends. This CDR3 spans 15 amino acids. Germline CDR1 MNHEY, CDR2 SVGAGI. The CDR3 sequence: CASSTGLSLNTEAFF. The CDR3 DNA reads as TGTGCCAGCAGCACGGGACTCAGTCTGAACACTGAAGCTTTCTTT.

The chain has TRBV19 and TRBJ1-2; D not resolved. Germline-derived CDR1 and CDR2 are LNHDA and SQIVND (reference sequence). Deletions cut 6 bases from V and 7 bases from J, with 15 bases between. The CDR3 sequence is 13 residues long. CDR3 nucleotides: TGTGCCAGTAGGGAGGGAGGAGTCGCTGGCTACACCTTC. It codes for CASREGGVAGYTF.

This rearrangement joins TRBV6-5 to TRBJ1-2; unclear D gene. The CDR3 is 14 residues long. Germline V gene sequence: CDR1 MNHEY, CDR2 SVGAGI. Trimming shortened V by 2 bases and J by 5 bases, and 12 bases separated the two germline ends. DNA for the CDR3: TGTGCCAGCAGTTACGGGCAGTCAGGTTATGGCTACACCTTC. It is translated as CASSYGQSGYGYTF.

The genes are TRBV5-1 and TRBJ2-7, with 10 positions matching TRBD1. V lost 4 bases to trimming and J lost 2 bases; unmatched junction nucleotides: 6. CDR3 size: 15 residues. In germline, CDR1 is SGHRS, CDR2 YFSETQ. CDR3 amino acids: CASSIAGTGAYEQYF. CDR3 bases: TGCGCCAGCAGCATCGCCGGGACAGGGGCCTACGAGCAGTACTTC.

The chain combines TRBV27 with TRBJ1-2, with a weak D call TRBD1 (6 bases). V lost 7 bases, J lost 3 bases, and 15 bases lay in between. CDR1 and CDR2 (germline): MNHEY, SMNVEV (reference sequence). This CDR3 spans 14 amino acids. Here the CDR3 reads CASNPTGSHYGYTF. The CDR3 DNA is TGTGCCAGCAACCCTACAGGGTCCCACTATGGCTACACCTTC.

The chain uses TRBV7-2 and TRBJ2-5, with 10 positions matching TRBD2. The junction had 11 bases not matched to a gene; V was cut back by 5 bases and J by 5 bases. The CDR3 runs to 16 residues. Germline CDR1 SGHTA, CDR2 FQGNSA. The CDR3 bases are TGTGCCAGCAGCCCTACTAGAGCGGGGGGGCCGGAGACCCAGTACTTC. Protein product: CASSPTRAGGPETQYF.

The chain's CDR3 is CASSSWTSGAETQYF. The CDR3 DNA reads TGTGCCAGCAGTTCATGGACTAGCGGGGCCGAGACCCAGTACTTC. The chain employs TRBV27 and TRBJ2-5; 12 nucleotides agree with TRBD2. The CDR3 runs to 15 residues. J gave up 5 bases and V 4 bases, and 5 bases lay outside the gene matches. Germline V gives CDR1 MNHEY, CDR2 SMNVEV (reference sequence).

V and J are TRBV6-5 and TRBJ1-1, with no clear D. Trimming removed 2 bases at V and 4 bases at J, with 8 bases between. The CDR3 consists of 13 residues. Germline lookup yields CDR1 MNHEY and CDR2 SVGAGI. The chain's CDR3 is CASSYEPSTEAFF. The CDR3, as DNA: TGTGCCAGCAGTTACGAGCCTAGCACTGAAGCTTTCTTT.

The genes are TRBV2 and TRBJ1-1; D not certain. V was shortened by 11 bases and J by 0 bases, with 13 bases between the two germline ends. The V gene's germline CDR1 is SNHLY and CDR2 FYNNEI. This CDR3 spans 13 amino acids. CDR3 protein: CASESGLNTEAFF. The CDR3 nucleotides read TGTGCCTCCGAGTCGGGTCTGAACACTGAAGCTTTCTTT.

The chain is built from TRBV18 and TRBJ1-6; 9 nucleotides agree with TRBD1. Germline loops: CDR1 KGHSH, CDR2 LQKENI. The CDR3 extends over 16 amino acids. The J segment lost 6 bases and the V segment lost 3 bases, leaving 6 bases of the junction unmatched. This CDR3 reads CASSPAGTGRNSPLHF. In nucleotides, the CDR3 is TGTGCCAGCTCACCTGCCGGGACAGGGCGTAATTCACCCCTCCACTTT.

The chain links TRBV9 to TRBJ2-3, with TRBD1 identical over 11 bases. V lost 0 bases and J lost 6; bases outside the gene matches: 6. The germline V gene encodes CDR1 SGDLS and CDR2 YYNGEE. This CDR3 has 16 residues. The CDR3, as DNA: TGTGCCAGCAGCGTAGAATGGACAGGGGGCTTGGATACGCAGTATTTT. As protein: CASSVEWTGGLDTQYF.

DNA of the CDR3: TGTGCCAGCAGCCTAGTACGGACAGGGGCCCATGAAAAACTGTTTTTT. Translated, it gives CASSLVRTGAHEKLFF. V is TRBV14 and J is TRBJ1-4; 9 nucleotides match TRBD1. This CDR3 contains 16 residues. Germline V gives CDR1 SGHDN, CDR2 FVKESK. The trim removed 4 bases at V and 6 bases at J, leaving 9 bases unmatched.

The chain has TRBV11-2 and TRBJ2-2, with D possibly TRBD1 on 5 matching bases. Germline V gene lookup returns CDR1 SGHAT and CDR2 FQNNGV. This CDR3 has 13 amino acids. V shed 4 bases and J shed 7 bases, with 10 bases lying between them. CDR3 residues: CASSSQGIGELFF. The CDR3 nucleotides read TGTGCCAGCAGCTCCCAGGGTATCGGGGAGCTGTTTTTT.

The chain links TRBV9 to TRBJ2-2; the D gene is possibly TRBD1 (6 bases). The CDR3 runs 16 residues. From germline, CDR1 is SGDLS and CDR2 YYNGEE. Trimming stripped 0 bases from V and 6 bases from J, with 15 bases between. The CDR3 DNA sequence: TGTGCCAGCAGCGTAGAGGCAGGGGTTGGGCCCGGGGAGCTGTTTTTT. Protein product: CASSVEAGVGPGELFF. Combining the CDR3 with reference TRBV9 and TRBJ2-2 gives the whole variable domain DSGVTQTPKHLITATGQRVTLRCSPRSGDLSVYWYQQSLDQGLQFLIQYYNGEERAKGNILERFSAQQFPDLHSELNLSSLELGDSALYFCASSVEAGVGPGELFFGEGSRLTVL.